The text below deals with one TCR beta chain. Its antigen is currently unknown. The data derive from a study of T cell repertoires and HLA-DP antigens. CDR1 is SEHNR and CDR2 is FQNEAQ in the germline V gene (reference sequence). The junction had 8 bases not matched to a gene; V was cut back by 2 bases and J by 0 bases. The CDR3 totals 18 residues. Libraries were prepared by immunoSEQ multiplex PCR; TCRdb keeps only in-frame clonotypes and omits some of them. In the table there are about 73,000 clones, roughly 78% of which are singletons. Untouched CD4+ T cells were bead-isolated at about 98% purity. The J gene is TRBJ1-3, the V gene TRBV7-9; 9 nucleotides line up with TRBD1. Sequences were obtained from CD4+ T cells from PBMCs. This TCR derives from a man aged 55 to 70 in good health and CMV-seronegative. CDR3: CASSLWVGQGFSGNTIYF. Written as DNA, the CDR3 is TGTGCCAGCAGCTTATGGGTGGGACAGGGCTTCTCTGGAAACACCATATATTTT.